Listed below are T cell receptor beta chains from one sample, sequenced in a study of blood T cell repertoires in COVID-19. Here immunoSEQ multiplex PCR was the method, and the copy in TCRdb shows in-frame clones only, minus some. This sample has about 240,000 clones, with approximately 90% found just once. Specimen: PBMCs or T cells enriched from blood (not recorded which). These receptors all come from a man between 35 and 55 years old who had recovered from COVID-19. Both conserved end residues are part of each CDR3. The order of the fields is V gene, clone size, D gene, J gene, CDR3 DNA, CDR3 protein. A D gene is named only where the DNA matches it firmly. Not every row has a clone size; where given, it reads once, few, many or a size class.

v_gene: TRBV27
abundance: .
d_gene: .
j_gene: TRBJ2-1
CDR3nt: TGTGCCAGCAGTCCCCGGGGGACAGCGCCCCTCTACAATGAGCAGTTCTTC
CDR3aa: CASSPRGTAPLYNEQFF

v_gene: TRBV5-1
abundance: .
d_gene: .
j_gene: TRBJ2-1
CDR3nt: TGCGCCTCCGACAAGAGCTCCTACAATGAGCAGTTCTTC
CDR3aa: CASDKSSYNEQFF

v_gene: TRBV19
abundance: few
d_gene: TRBD2
j_gene: TRBJ2-1
CDR3nt: TGTGCCAGTAGTCCCGGACTAGTATCTGAGCAGTTCTTC
CDR3aa: CASSPGLVSEQFF

v_gene: TRBV5-4
abundance: once
d_gene: TRBD2
j_gene: TRBJ2-5
CDR3nt: TGTGCCAGTAGCCGCGGGGGGCAGATTGGACAAGAGACCCAGTACTTC
CDR3aa: CASSRGGQIGQETQYF

v_gene: TRBV19
abundance: .
d_gene: .
j_gene: TRBJ1-1
CDR3nt: TGTGCCAGTAGTATCGAGGAGGGATTCGGCACTGAAGCTTTCTTT
CDR3aa: CASSIEEGFGTEAFF

v_gene: TRBV3-1/TRBV3-2
abundance: .
d_gene: TRBD2
j_gene: TRBJ2-7
CDR3nt: TGTGCCAGCAGTCTTTGGACTAGCGGGAGTTACGAGCAGTACTTC
CDR3aa: CASSLWTSGSYEQYF

v_gene: TRBV9
abundance: .
d_gene: TRBD1
j_gene: TRBJ1-6
CDR3nt: TGTGCCAGCAGCGCGGGACAGGGGGTAGGTTCACCCCTCCACTTT
CDR3aa: CASSAGQGVGSPLHF

v_gene: TRBV5-8
abundance: .
d_gene: .
j_gene: TRBJ1-2
CDR3nt: TGTGCCAGCAGCTTGGCCGACGATGCGACGACTCGGCTGACCGGCTACACCTTC
CDR3aa: CASSLADDATTRLTGYTF

v_gene: TRBV9
abundance: .
d_gene: TRBD2
j_gene: TRBJ2-5
CDR3nt: TGTGCCAGCAGCGCGTCCGCCGGGACTAAAGAGACCCAGTACTTC
CDR3aa: CASSASAGTKETQYF

v_gene: TRBV18
abundance: .
d_gene: TRBD1
j_gene: TRBJ2-5
CDR3nt: TGTGCCAGCTCACCTTGGACAGGGCCGGGTGAGACCCAGTACTTC
CDR3aa: CASSPWTGPGETQYF

v_gene: TRBV30
abundance: .
d_gene: TRBD1
j_gene: TRBJ1-6
CDR3nt: TGTGCCTGGAGTTCCAGGGGGCCTGATTCACCCCTCCACTTT
CDR3aa: CAWSSRGPDSPLHF

v_gene: TRBV28
abundance: .
d_gene: .
j_gene: TRBJ1-3
CDR3nt: TGTGCCAGCAGTTTAAGCGCAAACACCATATATTTT
CDR3aa: CASSLSANTIYF